A selection of T cell receptor beta chains follows, all from one sample in a study of T cell repertoires in MIS-A myocarditis. This table comes from immunoSEQ multiplex PCR, and its TCRdb copy is limited to in-frame clones, with some not included. The repertoire holds 15,000 or so clones, with around two thirds as singletons. Sequenced sample: left ventricle heart tissue obtained at autopsy. The source is a man between 18 and 35 years old with fulminant myocarditis from multisystem inflammatory syndrome in adults (MIS-A) after COVID-19. Both conserved end residues are part of each CDR3.

V	J	CDR3
TRBV9	TRBJ2-3	CASSESPSGSTDTQYF
TRBV28	TRBJ2-3	CASSSTGSFTDTQYF
TRBV7-2	TRBJ2-3	CASGPYGARKDTQYF
TRBV7-3	TRBJ2-1	CASSLGRAEQFF
TRBV3-1/TRBV3-2	TRBJ2-1	CASTTGTSGGSYNEQFF
TRBV3-1/TRBV3-2	TRBJ2-6	CASTLKGANVLTF
TRBV5-1	TRBJ2-2	CASRSGTNTGELFF
TRBV24-1	TRBJ2-2	CATSGAGSTGELFF
TRBV5-5	TRBJ1-1	CASSLGFRAATEAFF
TRBV30	TRBJ2-7	CAWSATGPGEQYF
TRBV9	TRBJ1-3	CASSVGRPTGNTIYF
TRBV11-2	TRBJ2-5	CASSQGLAAKETQYF
TRBV9	TRBJ2-2	CASSVSSGLNTGELFF
TRBV6-5	TRBJ1-2	CASSYLGQGYGYTF
TRBV27	TRBJ2-7	CASSLQGFGGYEQYF
TRBV9	TRBJ2-1	CASSVSVNEQFF
TRBV4-3	TRBJ1-4	CASSQEKAEKLFF
TRBV24-1	TRBJ2-3	CATSDPDRVFTDTQYF
TRBV6-5	TRBJ1-5	CASRIDSNQPQHF
TRBV5-1	TRBJ2-1	CASSLEGAGGLDEQFF
TRBV28	TRBJ2-2	CASEISGGRSTGELFF
TRBV28	TRBJ1-2	CASSPEEAWAIYGYTF
TRBV7-2	TRBJ2-1	CASSLVHGTEQFF
TRBV2	TRBJ2-1	CASSEPPRSVNEQFF
TRBV4-1	TRBJ2-2	CASSPRTRANTGELFF
TRBV5-1	TRBJ1-5	CASSLGLNNQPQHF
TRBV4-1	TRBJ2-3	CASSQGRGNTDTQYF
TRBV6-5	TRBJ2-7	CASRRSITEQYF
TRBV21-1	TRBJ1-1	CASSPPGNTEAFF
TRBV7-2	TRBJ2-5	CASSLGQGARETQYF
TRBV11-2	TRBJ2-3	CASSLDPPGLGTQYF
TRBV10-2	TRBJ1-2	CASSAGGLYGYTF
TRBV7-6	TRBJ1-1	CASSLEENTEAFF
TRBV7-8	TRBJ1-2	CASSLLVWASSANYGYTF
TRBV4-2	TRBJ2-1	CASSPRTSGGKEQFF
TRBV28	TRBJ2-2	CASSQMTENTGELFF
TRBV2	TRBJ1-3	CARQGRATGYSGNTIYF
TRBV6-5	TRBJ2-3	CASSYSSGFTDTQYF
TRBV5-1	TRBJ1-5	CASSLLQLRGQPQHF
TRBV9	TRBJ2-1	CASNRQGAGGDYNEQFF
TRBV5-1	TRBJ2-1	CASSLQGPLSPREQFF
TRBV19	TRBJ1-2	CASNGDIGENRYTF
TRBV7-3	TRBJ1-4	CASSSSPSAKLFF
TRBV30	TRBJ1-6	CAWSEKVASGSPLHF
TRBV7-2	TRBJ1-5	CASSFLNQPQHF
TRBV4-1	TRBJ2-7	CASSSTGQGLGEQYF
TRBV7-9	TRBJ1-3	CASSFQGDGNTIYF
TRBV6-2/TRBV6-3	TRBJ1-2	CASSVGRNYGYTF
TRBV9	TRBJ1-2	CASYSTITGPSHGYTF